This TCR beta chain appears in the sequencing data of a study of cytomegalovirus exposure and HLA in healthy donors. Across the whole study: The 120 or so validation repertoires matched the roughly 700 first-cohort repertoires in platform, a later analysis reported.

The method was immunoSEQ multiplex PCR; TCRdb's version includes in-frame clones alone and lacks a portion of them. The sample lists about 200,000 clones; 70% to 90% were seen once. CDR3 length: 13 residues. CDR1 is MNHNY and CDR2 is SVGAGI in the germline V gene (reference sequence). V was trimmed by 8 bases and J by 3 bases, leaving 11 bases between them. Comment on this clone: Its target is unknown.

Study-wide results and caveats: Listed as cytomegalovirus-associated were 150 or so TCR beta chains.

The gene calls are TRBV6-6 and TRBJ1-5; maybe TRBD1 (5 bases). Sequencing input: PBMCs. The receptor's source is a woman between 18 and 29 years old in good health and CMV-seronegative. The CDR3, as DNA: TGTGCCAGCGGGGACGCAGACAATCAGCCCCAGCATTTT. This gives the protein CASGDADNQPQHF.